This TCR beta chain is drawn from a study of PD-1 blockade in mismatch repair-deficient tumors. Study overall: Patients had over ten mismatch repair-deficient cancer types and were previously treated and progressing. General study results and limits: Tumor-resident clones, often undetectable pretreatment in blood, expanded then contracted after pembrolizumab.

Mismatch repair deficiency was confirmed in all patients, by PCR or immunohistochemistry. A few pembrolizumab responders had their TCRs sequenced. In regard to this clone: The antigen is not known.

TCRdb keeps only in-frame clones here, not all; method: immunoSEQ multiplex PCR. The table includes tens of thousands of clones, approximately 80% detected once. This clonotype was sampled from an adult with mismatch repair-deficient cancer. The sample here was peripheral blood, taken 4 weeks after starting pembrolizumab.

CDR3 DNA: TGTGCCAGCAGCTTAGGACAGGTATCAGAAGCTTTCTTT. Translation gives CASSLGQVSEAFF. V usage is TRBV11-3 and J usage is TRBJ1-1, with D maybe TRBD1 (6 bases). V shed 1 base and J shed 8 bases, with 11 bases lying between them. Germline V gives CDR1 SGHNT, CDR2 YENEEA. This CDR3 spans 13 amino acids.